This T cell receptor beta chain appears in the sequencing data of a study of cytomegalovirus exposure and HLA in healthy donors. Overall study context: An early data release held some 85 million unique TCRs from HLA-typed donors. The study's findings and limits: The presence/absence work took it that sequencing depth was about the same across donors. It is likely that the observed cluster of highly shared sequence variants was a sequencing artifact.

After removal of 3 bases from V and 3 bases from J, the junction contained 4 bases not matched to a gene. The CDR3 covers 14 residues. The germline CDR1 and CDR2 sequences are SGHAT and FQNNGV. As concerns this clone: Its antigen is not known.

60 Vbeta and 13 Jbeta primers were used in PCR. Repertoires were generated with immunoSEQ multiplex PCR, while TCRdb's copy carries only in-frame clones and drops some. The sample carries roughly 66,000 clones, more than 75% recorded once. The sequence was obtained from a man younger than 30 in good health and CMV-seropositive. The chain has TRBV11-2 and TRBJ2-7, with 8 nucleotides matching TRBD1. Sequencing input: PBMCs. The CDR3 coding sequence is TGTGCCAGCAGCTTCGGACAGGGTTACTACGAGCAGTACTTC. Protein product: CASSFGQGYYEQYF.